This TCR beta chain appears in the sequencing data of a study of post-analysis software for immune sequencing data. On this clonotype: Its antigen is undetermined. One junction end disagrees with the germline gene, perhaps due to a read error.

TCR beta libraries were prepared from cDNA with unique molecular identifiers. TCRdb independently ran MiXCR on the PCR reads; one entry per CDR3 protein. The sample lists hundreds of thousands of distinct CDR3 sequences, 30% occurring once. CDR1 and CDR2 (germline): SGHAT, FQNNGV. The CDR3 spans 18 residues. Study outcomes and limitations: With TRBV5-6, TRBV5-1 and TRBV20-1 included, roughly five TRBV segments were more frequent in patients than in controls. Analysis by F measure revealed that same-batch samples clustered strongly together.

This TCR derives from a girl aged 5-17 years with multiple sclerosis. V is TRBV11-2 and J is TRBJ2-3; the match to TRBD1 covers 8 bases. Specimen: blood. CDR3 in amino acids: CTSSLGRGQAKSTDTQYF. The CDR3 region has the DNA TGTACCAGCAGCTTAGGACGGGGACAGGCGAAAAGCACAGATACGCAGTATTTT.